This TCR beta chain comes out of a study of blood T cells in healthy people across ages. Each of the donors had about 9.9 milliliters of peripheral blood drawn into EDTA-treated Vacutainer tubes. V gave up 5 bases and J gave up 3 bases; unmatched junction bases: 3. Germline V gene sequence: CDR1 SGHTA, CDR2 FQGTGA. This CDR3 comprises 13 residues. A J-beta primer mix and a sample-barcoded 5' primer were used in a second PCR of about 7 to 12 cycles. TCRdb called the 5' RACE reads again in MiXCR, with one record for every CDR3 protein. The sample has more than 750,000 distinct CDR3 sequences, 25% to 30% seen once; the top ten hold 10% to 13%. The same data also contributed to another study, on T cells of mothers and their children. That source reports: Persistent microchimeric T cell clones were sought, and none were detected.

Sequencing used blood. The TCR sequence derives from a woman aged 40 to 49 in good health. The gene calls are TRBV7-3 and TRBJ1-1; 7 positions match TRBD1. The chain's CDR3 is CASSAQGHTEAFF. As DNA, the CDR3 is TGTGCCAGCAGCGCACAGGGGCACACTGAAGCTTTCTTT.